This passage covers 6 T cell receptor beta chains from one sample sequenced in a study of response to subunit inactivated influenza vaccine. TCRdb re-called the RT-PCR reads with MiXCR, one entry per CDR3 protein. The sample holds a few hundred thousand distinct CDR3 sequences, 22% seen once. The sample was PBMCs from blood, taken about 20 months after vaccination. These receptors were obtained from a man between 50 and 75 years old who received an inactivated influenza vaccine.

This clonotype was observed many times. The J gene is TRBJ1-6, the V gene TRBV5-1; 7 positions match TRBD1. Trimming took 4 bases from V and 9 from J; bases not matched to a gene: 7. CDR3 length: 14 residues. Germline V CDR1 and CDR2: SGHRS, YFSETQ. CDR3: CASSLLSGGSPLHF. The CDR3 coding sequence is TGCGCCAGCAGCCTCCTATCAGGGGGTTCACCCCTCCACTTT.

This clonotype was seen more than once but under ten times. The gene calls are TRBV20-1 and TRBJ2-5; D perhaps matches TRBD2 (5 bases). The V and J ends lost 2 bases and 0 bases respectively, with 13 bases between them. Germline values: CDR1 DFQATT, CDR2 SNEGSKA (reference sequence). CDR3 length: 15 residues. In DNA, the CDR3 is TGCAGTGCTAGAAATCCTACCGGGGACCAAGAGACCCAGTACTTC. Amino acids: CSARNPTGDQETQYF.

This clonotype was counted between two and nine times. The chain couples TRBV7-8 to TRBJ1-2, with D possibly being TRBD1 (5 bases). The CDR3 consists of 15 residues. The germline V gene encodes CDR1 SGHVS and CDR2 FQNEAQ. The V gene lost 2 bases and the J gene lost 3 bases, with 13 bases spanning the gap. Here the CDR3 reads CASSLLPRADYGYTF. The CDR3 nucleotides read TGTGCCAGCAGCTTACTACCCAGGGCGGACTATGGCTACACCTTC.

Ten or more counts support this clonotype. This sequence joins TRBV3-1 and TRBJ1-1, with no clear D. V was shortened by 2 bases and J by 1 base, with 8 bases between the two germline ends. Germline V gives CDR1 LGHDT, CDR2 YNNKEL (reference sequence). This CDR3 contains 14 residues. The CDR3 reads CASSQSWPNTEAFF. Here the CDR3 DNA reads TGTGCCAGCAGCCAATCATGGCCGAACACTGAAGCTTTCTTT.

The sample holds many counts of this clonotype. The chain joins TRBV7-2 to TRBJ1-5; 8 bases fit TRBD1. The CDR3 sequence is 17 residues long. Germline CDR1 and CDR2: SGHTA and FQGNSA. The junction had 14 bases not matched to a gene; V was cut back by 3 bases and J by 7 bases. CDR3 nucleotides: TGTGCCAGCAGCTTCGTGGGATCAGGGGGCGGGGGCCAGCCCCAGCATTTT. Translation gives CASSFVGSGGGGQPQHF.

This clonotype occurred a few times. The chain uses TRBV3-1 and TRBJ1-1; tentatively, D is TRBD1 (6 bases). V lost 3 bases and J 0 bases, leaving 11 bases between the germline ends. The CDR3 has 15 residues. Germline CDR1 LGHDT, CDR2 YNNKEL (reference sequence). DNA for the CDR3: TGTGCCAGCAGCCAGACAGACAGGCTGAACACTGAAGCTTTCTTT. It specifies CASSQTDRLNTEAFF. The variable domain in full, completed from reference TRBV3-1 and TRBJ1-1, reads DTAVSQTPKYLVTQMGNDKSIKCEQNLGHDTMYWYKQDSKKFLKIMFSYNNKELIINETVPNRFSPKSPDKAHLNLHINSLELGDSAVYFCASSQTDRLNTEAFFGQGTRLTVV.